This is a list of T cell receptor beta chains from one sample in a study of identical twins. TCRdb re-called the 5' RACE reads with MiXCR, one entry per CDR3 protein. The profile covers 420,000 or so distinct CDR3 sequences, with about a fifth appearing a single time and 12% taken by the ten largest. Material: naive T cells sorted from blood. The receptors originated from a man over 45 in good health. The CDR3 runs from the conserved cysteine through the conserved F or W. The D gene is left open where the match is weak. The size of a clone is reported for some rows only, either as once, few or many, or as a class for expanded clones.

d_gene	j_gene	abundance	v_gene	CDR3nt	CDR3aa
TRBD2	TRBJ2-1	.	TRBV7-6	TGTGCCAGCAGCCCAGGGACTAGCGGGAGGTTGTACAATGAGCAGTTCTTC	CASSPGTSGRLYNEQFF
.	TRBJ1-6	few	TRBV28	TGTGCCAGCAGCCGACATCATAATTCACCCCTCCACTTT	CASSRHHNSPLHF
TRBD2	TRBJ2-1	.	TRBV20-1	TGCAGTGCTAGAACTCCACCCAGCCGACTAGCGGGGTACAATGAGCAGTTCTTC	CSARTPPSRLAGYNEQFF
TRBD1	TRBJ2-2	.	TRBV7-8	TGTGCCAGCAGCTTTGGGACAGGGGTACGAGGCACCGGGGAGCTGTTTTTT	CASSFGTGVRGTGELFF
.	TRBJ2-7	few	TRBV28	TGTGCCAGCAGTACGTGGTTTACGGACAGAGCACCTACGAAACAGTACTTC	CASSTWFTDRAPTKQYF
.	TRBJ2-7	many	TRBV6-5	TGTGCCAGCAGGGAGGGGGGACGCGAGCAGTACTTC	CASREGGREQYF
.	TRBJ1-6	.	TRBV7-6	TGTGCCAGCAGTTATAGGGGGGGGCTTGGTTCACCCCTCCACTTT	CASSYRGGLGSPLHF
TRBD2	TRBJ2-7	.	TRBV4-3	TGCGCCAGCAGCCAAGATGAGGCTAGCGGGGGGTACGAGCAGTACTTC	CASSQDEASGGYEQYF
.	TRBJ2-7	few	TRBV4-3	TGCGCCAGCAGCCAAGACCTCGGGGGCCTCTACGAGCAGTACTTC	CASSQDLGGLYEQYF
.	TRBJ2-1	once	TRBV3-1	TGTGCCAGCAGCCAGGGTCTGGGAGGCCACAATGAGCAGTTCTTC	CASSQGLGGHNEQFF
TRBD1	TRBJ1-4	many	TRBV28	TGTGCCAGCAGTTCTCAACAGGGGGCGGGTGAAAAACTGTTTTTT	CASSSQQGAGEKLFF
.	TRBJ2-2	many	TRBV4-2	TGTGCCAGCAGCCAAGATGGAGGGCAGGCTAACACCGGGGAGCTGTTTTTT	CASSQDGGQANTGELFF
.	TRBJ1-1	.	TRBV7-2	TGTGCCAGCAGCTTAAATCGGGGTACTGAAGCTTTCTTT	CASSLNRGTEAFF
.	TRBJ1-4	few	TRBV6-5	TGTGCCAGCAGTTACTCGTTACACCTTGCAACTAATGAAAAACTGTTTTTT	CASSYSLHLATNEKLFF
TRBD1	TRBJ2-7	.	TRBV12-3/TRBV12-4	TGTGCCAGCAGCCTGGGGGGACAGGGGTTTTACGAGCAGTACTTC	CASSLGGQGFYEQYF
TRBD1	TRBJ2-1	many	TRBV7-8	TGTGCCAGCAGACCTCCGTCTAGACAGGGTTCCTACAATGAGCAGTTCTTC	CASRPPSRQGSYNEQFF
TRBD1	TRBJ2-5	many	TRBV11-2	TGTGCCAGCAGCTTTAGGACAGGAAAAAGGGTCGAGACCCAGTACTTC	CASSFRTGKRVETQYF
.	TRBJ2-2	few	TRBV30	TGTGCCTGGAATCCTAGCCGCGGGGAGCTGTTTTTT	CAWNPSRGELFF
.	TRBJ2-1	many	TRBV15	TGTGCCACCAGCACCGTCGTGGGCAATGAGCAGTTCTTC	CATSTVVGNEQFF
.	TRBJ2-1	many	TRBV29-1	TGCAGCGTTGTACTGGTGCCTGAGCAGTTCTTC	CSVVLVPEQFF
.	TRBJ1-1	many	TRBV6-5	TGTGCCAGCAGTTACTCGACAAGGCGCACTGAAGCTTTCTTT	CASSYSTRRTEAFF
.	TRBJ2-3	many	TRBV12-3/TRBV12-4	TGTGCCAGCAGCCCAGGGGTAGCTACGCAGTATTTT	CASSPGVATQYF
.	TRBJ2-1	few	TRBV6-2/TRBV6-3	TGTGCCAGCAGTTACGAACTCGCCATCCATGAGCAGTTCTTC	CASSYELAIHEQFF
.	TRBJ1-5	few	TRBV20-1	TGCAGTGTTCAGCCGGACCCGGGGAATCAGCCCCAGCATTTT	CSVQPDPGNQPQHF
.	TRBJ1-3	many	TRBV28	TGTGCCAGCACCTCGGGGAACACCATATATTTT	CASTSGNTIYF
.	TRBJ2-1	.	TRBV2	TGTGCCAAGACAGGGGAGGGGAATGAGCAGTTCTTC	CAKTGEGNEQFF
.	TRBJ2-1	few	TRBV28	TGTGCCAGCAAGGCACTCTCCTTATACAATGAGCAGTTCTTC	CASKALSLYNEQFF
.	TRBJ2-5	few	TRBV11-2	TGTGCCAGCAGCCTAGGCCAGGCCAAAGAGACCCAGTACTTC	CASSLGQAKETQYF
.	TRBJ1-2	.	TRBV20-1	TGCAGTGCTACAGGGGTCCATGGCTACACCTTC	CSATGVHGYTF
TRBD1	TRBJ1-5	.	TRBV28	TGTGCCAGCAGTTTCCGCCCCTTGGACAGGAATCAGCCCCAGCATTTT	CASSFRPLDRNQPQHF
TRBD2	TRBJ2-1	few	TRBV6-2/TRBV6-3	TGTGCCAGCAGTTACTTAGCGGGAGTACGTAATGAGCAGTTCTTC	CASSYLAGVRNEQFF
.	TRBJ2-7	many	TRBV7-8	TGTGCCAGCAGCTCCGCGGTGACAACCGGGGCCTACGAGCAGTACTTC	CASSSAVTTGAYEQYF
.	TRBJ2-7	few	TRBV5-5	TGTGCCAGCAGCGTCGAGGGAATGCATTGGGACGAGCAGTACTTC	CASSVEGMHWDEQYF
TRBD1	TRBJ2-5	few	TRBV5-1	TGCGCCAGCAGCTTTGACAGGGGGCAAGAGACCCAGTACTTC	CASSFDRGQETQYF